The present entry profiles one T cell receptor beta chain with its context. Its antigen target is currently unknown. Per-base quality was not reported, and no clone a single base away is much larger than it. Participants in the prospective study were enrolled through a virtual design, were aged roughly 18 to 95 years, and lived in 24 United States geographic areas. In the prospective study, cohorts were assigned on the basis of participant-reported clinical history obtained from a screening survey and a study questionnaire. Mobile phlebotomists in the prospective study collected whole blood, serum and a nasopharyngeal or oropharyngeal swab from every participant. Prospective study participants could optionally give additional blood draws and questionnaires over an approximately 2-month period. Before DNA extraction, blood samples from the prospective study were shipped at room temperature or frozen.

These data originate in a study of blood T cell repertoires in COVID-19 (dated by TCRdb to 2019 to 2021). The study in broad terms: Collaborator samples came from the United States, Italy and Spain and covered acute and convalescent phases of COVID-19. Deeply sampled blood TCRbeta repertoires from subjects exposed to, actively infected with, or recovered from COVID-19 were included in the dataset. Where available, HLA class I and class II types were obtained from metadata supplied by the sample provider rather than from assay-based typing. Sample metadata almost always included a de-identified subject ID, COVID-19 status, age in years and sex. The repertoires were released in a freely available public database intended as a resource for research on the immune response to SARS-CoV-2. The samples were drawn from the first 160 participants of the ongoing ImmuneRACE study and from 950 to 1,500 subjects provided by 6 global collaborators. The prospective study material was composed of cDNA or gDNA derived from T cells, B-cell-depleted T cells, or PBMCs.

What the study reported, not specific to this receptor: Clinical and demographic metadata were provided uncurated, with the amount varying by source and participant.

TCRbeta CDR3 regions were amplified from genomic DNA using the immunoSEQ Assay, a bias-controlled multiplex PCR. The study's own analysis went as follows. The number of nucleated cells in each sample was estimated from the amplification of reference gene primers within the assay. To quantify the absolute abundance of each unique TCRbeta CDR3 rearrangement, sequence reads were collapsed and filtered. For each sample, productive Simpson clonality was calculated by taking the square root of Simpson's diversity index across productive rearrangements. Entries here come from immuneACCESS through TCRdb and include only in-frame sequences with V and J called. Some clones fail to appear in such tables; in the studies checked, an unresolved V gene covers under half of the shortfall, and the cause of the remainder is unknown. V, J and clone size were drawn from that table, and D and trimming were deduced from the DNA. The sample table holds under 250,000 clones, of which almost 85% were seen once. Over 7.5% of the sample is in the top ten clones.

Based on the germline V gene (reference sequence), the CDR1 and CDR2 sequences are DFQATT and SNEGSKA. Relative to germline, V is missing 3 bases and J is missing 5 bases, with 8 bases of the junction outside any gene match. Its CDR3 holds 14 amino acids, cysteine through phenylalanine. Solely the CDR3 DNA is kept, with 42 bases framed from the first base. The receptor's source is a woman in her fifties or sixties with acute COVID-19. The rearrangement combines TRBV20-1 with TRBJ1-1; 8 of the junction bases match TRBD1. The specimen was PBMCs or T cells enriched from blood (not recorded which). The sequenced DNA: TGCAGTGCTAGTGGCACAGGGGGAGGAACTGAAGCTTTCTTT. Translation gives CSASGTGGGTEAFF.